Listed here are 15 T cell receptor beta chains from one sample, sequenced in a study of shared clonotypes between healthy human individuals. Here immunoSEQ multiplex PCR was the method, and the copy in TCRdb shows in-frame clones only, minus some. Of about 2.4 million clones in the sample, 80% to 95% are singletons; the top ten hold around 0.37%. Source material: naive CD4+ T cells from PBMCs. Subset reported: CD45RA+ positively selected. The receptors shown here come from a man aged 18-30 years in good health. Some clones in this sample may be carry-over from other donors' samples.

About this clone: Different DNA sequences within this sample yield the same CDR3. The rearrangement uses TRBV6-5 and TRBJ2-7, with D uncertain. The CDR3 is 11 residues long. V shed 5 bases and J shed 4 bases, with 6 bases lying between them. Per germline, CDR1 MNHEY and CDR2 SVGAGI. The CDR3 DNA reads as TGTGCCAGCAGTGATGGGTACGAGCAGTACTTC. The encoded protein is CASSDGYEQYF.

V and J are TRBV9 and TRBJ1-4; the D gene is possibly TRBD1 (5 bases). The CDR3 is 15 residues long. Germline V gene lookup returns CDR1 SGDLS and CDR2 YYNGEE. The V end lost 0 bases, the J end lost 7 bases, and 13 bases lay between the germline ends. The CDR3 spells CASSVGVGVLEKLFF. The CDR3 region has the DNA TGTGCCAGCAGCGTAGGGGTAGGGGTTCTTGAAAAACTGTTTTTT.

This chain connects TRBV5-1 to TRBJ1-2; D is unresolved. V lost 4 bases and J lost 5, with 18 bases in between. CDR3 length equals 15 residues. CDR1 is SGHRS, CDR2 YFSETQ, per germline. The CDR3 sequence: CASSPERGEWYGYTF. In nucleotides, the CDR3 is TGCGCCAGCAGCCCCGAGCGAGGCGAGTGGTATGGCTACACCTTC.

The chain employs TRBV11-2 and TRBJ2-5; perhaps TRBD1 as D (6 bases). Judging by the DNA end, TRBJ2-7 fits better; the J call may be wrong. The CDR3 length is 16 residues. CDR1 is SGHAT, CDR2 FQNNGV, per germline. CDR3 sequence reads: CASSERTVLPSYEQYF. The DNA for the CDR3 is TGTGCCAGCAGCGAACGGACAGTGCTACCGTCCTACGAGCAGTACTTC.

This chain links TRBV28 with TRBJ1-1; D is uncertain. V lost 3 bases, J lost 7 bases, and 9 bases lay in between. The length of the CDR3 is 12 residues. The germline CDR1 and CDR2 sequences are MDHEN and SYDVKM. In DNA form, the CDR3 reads TGTGCCAGCAGTTTCCTCGGGAGTGAAGCTTTCTTT. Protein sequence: CASSFLGSEAFF.

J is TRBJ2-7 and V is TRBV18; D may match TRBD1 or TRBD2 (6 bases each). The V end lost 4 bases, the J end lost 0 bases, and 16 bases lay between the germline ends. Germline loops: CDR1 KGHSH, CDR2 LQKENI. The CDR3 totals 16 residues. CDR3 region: CASSLNIADSSYEQYF. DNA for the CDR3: TGTGCCAGCTCACTTAATATAGCGGACAGCTCCTACGAGCAGTACTTC. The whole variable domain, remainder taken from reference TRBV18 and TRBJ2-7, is NAGVMQNPRHLVRRRGQEARLRCSPMKGHSHVYWYRQLPEEGLKFMVYLQKENIIDESGMPKERFSAEFPKEGPSILRIQQVVRGDSAAYFCASSLNIADSSYEQYFGPGTRLTVT.

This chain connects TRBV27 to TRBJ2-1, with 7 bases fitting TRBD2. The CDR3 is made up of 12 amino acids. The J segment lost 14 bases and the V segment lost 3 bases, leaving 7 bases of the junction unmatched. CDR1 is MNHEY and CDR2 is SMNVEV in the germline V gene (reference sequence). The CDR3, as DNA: TGTGCCAGCAGTTTCGGGCGGGAGAAGAAGTTCTTC. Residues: CASSFGREKKFF.

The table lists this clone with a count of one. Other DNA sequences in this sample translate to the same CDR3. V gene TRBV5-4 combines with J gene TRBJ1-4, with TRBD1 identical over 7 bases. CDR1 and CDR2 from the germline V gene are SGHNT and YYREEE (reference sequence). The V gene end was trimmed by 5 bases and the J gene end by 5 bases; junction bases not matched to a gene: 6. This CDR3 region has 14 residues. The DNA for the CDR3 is TGTGCCAGCAGTTCTACAGGGGTGAATGAAAAACTGTTTTTT. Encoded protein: CASSSTGVNEKLFF.

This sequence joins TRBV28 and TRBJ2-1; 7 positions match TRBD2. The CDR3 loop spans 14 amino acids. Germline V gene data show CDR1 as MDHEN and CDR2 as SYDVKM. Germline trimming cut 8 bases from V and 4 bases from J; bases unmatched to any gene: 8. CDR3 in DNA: TGTGCCAGCCTCGGGGGGACTACGTACAATGAGCAGTTCTTC. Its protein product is CASLGGTTYNEQFF.

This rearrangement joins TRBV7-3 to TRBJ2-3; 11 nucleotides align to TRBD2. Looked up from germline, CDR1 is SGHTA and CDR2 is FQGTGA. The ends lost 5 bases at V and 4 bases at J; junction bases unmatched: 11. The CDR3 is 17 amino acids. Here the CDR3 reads CASSPLELAGVADTQYF. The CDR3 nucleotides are TGTGCCAGCAGCCCGTTAGAACTAGCGGGAGTAGCAGATACGCAGTATTTT.

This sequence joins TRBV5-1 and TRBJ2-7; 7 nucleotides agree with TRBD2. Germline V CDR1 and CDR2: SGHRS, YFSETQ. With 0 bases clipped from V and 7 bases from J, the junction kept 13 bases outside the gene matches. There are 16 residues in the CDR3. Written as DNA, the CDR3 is TGCGCCAGCAGCTTGGTTCCGAGTCACGACGGGGGGGAGCAGTACTTC. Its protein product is CASSLVPSHDGGEQYF.

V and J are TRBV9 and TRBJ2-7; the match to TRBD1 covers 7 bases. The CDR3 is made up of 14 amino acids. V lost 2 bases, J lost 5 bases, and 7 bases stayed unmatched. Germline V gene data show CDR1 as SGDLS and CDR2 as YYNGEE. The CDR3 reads CASSVRQGSHEQYF. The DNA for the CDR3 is TGTGCCAGCAGCGTCCGACAGGGAAGTCACGAGCAGTACTTC. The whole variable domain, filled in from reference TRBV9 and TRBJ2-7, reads DSGVTQTPKHLITATGQRVTLRCSPRSGDLSVYWYQQSLDQGLQFLIQYYNGEERAKGNILERFSAQQFPDLHSELNLSSLELGDSALYFCASSVRQGSHEQYFGPGTRLTVT.

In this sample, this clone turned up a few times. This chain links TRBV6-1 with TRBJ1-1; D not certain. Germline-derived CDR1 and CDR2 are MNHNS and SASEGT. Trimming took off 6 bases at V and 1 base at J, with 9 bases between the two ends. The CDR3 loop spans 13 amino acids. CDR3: CASSRDPNTEAFF. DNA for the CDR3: TGTGCCAGCAGCCGAGACCCGAACACTGAAGCTTTCTTT.

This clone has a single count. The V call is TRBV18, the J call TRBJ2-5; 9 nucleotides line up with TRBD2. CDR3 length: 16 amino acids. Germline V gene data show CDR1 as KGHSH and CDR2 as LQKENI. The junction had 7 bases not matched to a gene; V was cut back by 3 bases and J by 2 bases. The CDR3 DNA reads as TGTGCCAGCTCACCCTTTAGCGGGAGAAATCAAGAGACCCAGTACTTC. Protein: CASSPFSGRNQETQYF.

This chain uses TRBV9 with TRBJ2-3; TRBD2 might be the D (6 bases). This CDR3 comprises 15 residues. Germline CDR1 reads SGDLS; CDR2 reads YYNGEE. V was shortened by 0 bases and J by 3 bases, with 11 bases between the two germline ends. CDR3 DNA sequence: TGTGCCAGCAGCGTAGCTTCGGGAGTGACAGATACGCAGTATTTT. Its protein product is CASSVASGVTDTQYF.